This entry lists 25 T cell receptor beta chains sequenced from one sample in a study of blood T cell repertoires in COVID-19. Sequenced by immunoSEQ multiplex PCR; TCRdb stores in-frame clones only, minus some. The repertoire holds 200,000 to 300,000 clones, with approximately 85% as singletons. The sample was peripheral blood. These receptors all stem from a man aged 50-60 years with COVID-19, enrolled during active disease.

This clone was seen only a few times. The chain couples TRBV27 to TRBJ2-2; the match to TRBD2 covers 10 bases. The V gene end was trimmed by 0 bases and the J gene end by 2 bases; junction bases not matched to a gene: 3. This CDR3 is built from 17 residues. Germline CDR1 and CDR2: MNHEY and SMNVEV (reference sequence). CDR3 bases: TGTGCCAGCAGTTTATCAACTAGCGGGACAAACACCGGGGAGCTGTTTTTT. It is translated as CASSLSTSGTNTGELFF.

The chain uses TRBV28 and TRBJ2-7; tentative D call: TRBD1 (5 bases). This CDR3 region has 14 residues. V was cut by 3 bases and J by 2 bases, with 11 bases left in between. CDR1 MDHEN and CDR2 SYDVKM come from the germline V gene. The CDR3 spells CASSFRAVPYEQYF. The DNA for the CDR3 is TGTGCCAGCAGTTTCAGGGCAGTGCCCTACGAGCAGTACTTC.

The chain's CDR3 is CASSIREPEQFF. CDR3 nucleotides: TGTGCCAGCAGTATCCGGGAGCCTGAGCAGTTCTTC. J is TRBJ2-1 and V is TRBV28; possible D gene TRBD2, 6 bases. This CDR3 has 12 residues. Trimming took off 5 bases at V and 9 bases at J, with 11 bases between the two ends. Germline V CDR1 and CDR2: MDHEN, SYDVKM.

This rearrangement joins TRBV19 to TRBJ1-5; D remains ambiguous. This CDR3 contains 13 residues. Looked up from germline, CDR1 is LNHDA and CDR2 is SQIVND (reference sequence). V lost 3 bases to trimming and J lost 7 bases, with 10 bases between them. The CDR3 DNA follows: TGTGCCAGTAGTATCACTCACCCCCAGCCCCAGCATTTT. It yields the protein CASSITHPQPQHF.

This chain uses TRBV30 with TRBJ1-6; no firm D call. V lost 0 bases and J 8 bases, leaving 14 bases between the germline ends. This CDR3 has 15 residues. Germline assignment: CDR1 GTSNPN and CDR2 SVGIG (reference sequence). The chain's CDR3 is CAWSVGQVGDSPLHF. The CDR3 DNA is TGTGCCTGGAGTGTAGGGCAGGTGGGAGATTCACCCCTCCACTTT. Combining the CDR3 with reference TRBV30 and TRBJ1-6 gives the whole variable domain SQTIHQWPATLVQPVGSPLSLECTVEGTSNPNLYWYRQAAGRGLQLLFYSVGIGQISSEVPQNLSASRPQDRQFILSSKKLLLSDSGFYLCAWSVGQVGDSPLHFGNGTRLTVT.

The V call is TRBV7-9, the J call TRBJ1-5; a weak D match, TRBD1 (6 bases). V was clipped by 1 base and J by 6 bases, with 7 bases between them. The germline V gene encodes CDR1 SEHNR and CDR2 FQNEAQ (reference sequence). The CDR3 sequence is 13 residues long. The CDR3 nucleotides read TGTGCCAGCAGCTTAGGCAGGGGTCAGCCCCAGCATTTT. Protein product: CASSLGRGQPQHF.

V is TRBV6-2 or TRBV6-3 and J is TRBJ2-7; D not certain. CDR1 is MNHEY and CDR2 is SVGEGT in the germline V gene. CDR3 length equals 15 residues. V lost 0 bases, J lost 0 bases, and 9 bases lay in between. The CDR3 protein is CASSYSKVSSYEQYF. The CDR3 bases are TGTGCCAGCAGTTACTCGAAAGTGAGCTCCTACGAGCAGTACTTC.

The chain uses TRBV20-1 and TRBJ2-4; D is ambiguous. The CDR3 runs 15 residues. Trimming stripped 3 bases from V and 0 bases from J, with 12 bases between. Germline CDR1 is DFQATT and CDR2 is SNEGSKA (reference sequence). The CDR3 DNA is TGCAGTGCTAGTAGCAATTCCTTAGCCAAAAACATTCAGTACTTC. As protein: CSASSNSLAKNIQYF.

This clone occurred many times. The rearrangement uses TRBV7-3 and TRBJ2-2; 12 positions match TRBD1. Germline lookup yields CDR1 SGHTA and CDR2 FQGTGA. The CDR3 runs to 17 residues. With 6 bases clipped from V and 6 bases from J, the junction kept 11 bases outside the gene matches. Here the CDR3 DNA reads TGTGCCAGCAGTTATTTACCGGGACAGGGGGCGGCCGGGGAGCTGTTTTTT. This codes for CASSYLPGQGAAGELFF.

This clone showed up just a few times. The rearrangement links TRBV27 to TRBJ1-5; TRBD1 aligns across 7 bases. Germline V CDR1 and CDR2: MNHEY, SMNVEV (reference sequence). J gave up 3 bases and V 6 bases, and 5 bases lay outside the gene matches. CDR3 length: 14 residues. This CDR3 reads CASRGQQYNQPQHF. In DNA, the CDR3 is TGTGCCAGCAGGGGACAGCAATACAATCAGCCCCAGCATTTT.

This clone was counted only a few times. V gene TRBV7-3 combines with J gene TRBJ1-2, with 7 bases matching TRBD1. The CDR3 contains 16 residues. Per the germline V gene, CDR1 is SGHTA and CDR2 is FQGTGA. The trim removed 5 bases at V and 4 bases at J, leaving 13 bases unmatched. The CDR3 loop is CASSPTGQAPSYGYTF. CDR3 DNA sequence: TGTGCCAGCAGCCCCACCGGACAGGCACCCTCCTATGGCTACACCTTC. Full variable domain (missing parts from reference TRBV7-3 and TRBJ1-2): GAGVSQTPSNKVTEKGKYVELRCDPISGHTALYWYRQSLGQGPEFLIYFQGTGAADDSGLPNDRFFAVRPEGSVSTLKIQRTERGDSAVYLCASSPTGQAPSYGYTFGSGTRLTVV.

The chain joins TRBV4-1 to TRBJ2-6; a possible D gene is TRBD1 (6 bases). CDR3 length: 16 residues. Deletions cut 4 bases from V and 0 bases from J, with 10 bases between. CDR1 and CDR2 (germline): MGHRA, YSYEKL. The CDR3 reads CASSLGQTSGANVLTF. The DNA for the CDR3 is TGCGCCAGCAGCCTCGGACAGACCTCTGGGGCCAACGTCCTGACTTTC.

This clone appeared a single time. The chain is built from TRBV30 and TRBJ2-1; 7 bases are a match to TRBD2. With V trimmed by 1 base and J by 10 bases, 10 bases remained unmatched. Germline V gives CDR1 GTSNPN, CDR2 SVGIG (reference sequence). This CDR3 is 14 amino acids long. CDR3 residues: CAWSGGGYLREQFF. For the CDR3, the DNA is TGTGCCTGGAGTGGGGGGGGATACCTCAGGGAGCAGTTCTTC.

The genes are TRBV4-2 and TRBJ1-1, with D uncertain. Germline V gene data show CDR1 as LGHNA and CDR2 as YNFKEQ. V was trimmed by 1 base and J by 0 bases, leaving 12 bases between them. The CDR3 has 16 amino acids. The CDR3 DNA reads as TGTGCCAGCAGCCAAGCACCTAGCTTGATGAACACTGAAGCTTTCTTT. It encodes CASSQAPSLMNTEAFF.

The chain couples TRBV10-3 to TRBJ2-7, with 8 bases matching TRBD2. CDR3 length: 16 amino acids. Germline V gene sequence: CDR1 ENHRY, CDR2 SYGVKD. Trimming removed 0 bases from V and 0 bases from J; junction bases left unmatched: 4. CDR3 sequence: CAISESRSGGSYEQYF. The CDR3 nucleotides read TGTGCCATCAGTGAGTCGCGCAGCGGGGGCTCCTACGAGCAGTACTTC.

The chain joins TRBV5-1 to TRBJ2-7; 7 nucleotides agree with TRBD1. The CDR3 contains 14 residues. V dropped 4 bases and J dropped 0; count of bases not matched to a gene: 4. CDR1 is SGHRS, CDR2 YFSETQ, per germline. The CDR3 DNA sequence: TGCGCCAGCAGCCCGGACAGGACCTCCTACGAGCAGTACTTC. Its translation is CASSPDRTSYEQYF. Full variable domain (missing parts from reference TRBV5-1 and TRBJ2-7): KAGVTQTPRYLIKTRGQQVTLSCSPISGHRSVSWYQQTPGQGLQFLFEYFSETQRNKGNFPGRFSGRQFSNSRSEMNVSTLELGDSALYLCASSPDRTSYEQYFGPGTRLTVT.

This rearrangement joins TRBV11-2 to TRBJ2-5, with TRBD2 matching 10 bases. Losses at the gene ends were 5 bases for V and 1 base for J; bases not matched to a gene: 7. The V gene's germline CDR1 is SGHAT and CDR2 FQNNGV. The CDR3 extends over 16 amino acids. DNA of the CDR3: TGTGCCAGCAGCCTCACTAGCGGGGCCATCCAAGAGACCCAGTACTTC. It encodes CASSLTSGAIQETQYF.

The rearrangement joins TRBV9 to TRBJ2-2, with D perhaps matching TRBD1 (6 bases). The CDR3 runs to 14 residues. Germline assignment: CDR1 SGDLS and CDR2 YYNGEE. V was clipped by 3 bases and J by 5 bases, with 11 bases between them. The CDR3 region is CASSAEQGTGELFF. CDR3 DNA: TGTGCCAGCAGCGCCGAACAGGGAACCGGGGAGCTGTTTTTT. Filled out from reference TRBV9 and TRBJ2-2, the complete variable domain reads DSGVTQTPKHLITATGQRVTLRCSPRSGDLSVYWYQQSLDQGLQFLIQYYNGEERAKGNILERFSAQQFPDLHSELNLSSLELGDSALYFCASSAEQGTGELFFGEGSRLTVL.

The gene calls are TRBV5-1 and TRBJ2-3, with 11 bases identical to TRBD2. The CDR3 runs to 18 residues. Germline CDR1 reads SGHRS; CDR2 reads YFSETQ. V was pared by 2 bases and J by 0 bases, with 8 bases of the junction left unmatched. CDR3 region: CASSFGTSGATSTDTQYF. The CDR3 coding sequence is TGCGCCAGCAGCTTCGGGACTAGCGGTGCGACTAGCACAGATACGCAGTATTTT. Complete variable domain (other parts from reference TRBV5-1 and TRBJ2-3): KAGVTQTPRYLIKTRGQQVTLSCSPISGHRSVSWYQQTPGQGLQFLFEYFSETQRNKGNFPGRFSGRQFSNSRSEMNVSTLELGDSALYLCASSFGTSGATSTDTQYFGPGTRLTVL.

This clone was seen once. The chain is built from TRBV2 and TRBJ2-3, with TRBD2 as a possible D gene (5 bases). The length of the CDR3 is 12 residues. Germline values: CDR1 SNHLY, CDR2 FYNNEI. Trimming shortened V by 6 bases and J by 2 bases, and 6 bases separated the two germline ends. CDR3 residues: CASRTNTDTQYF. The CDR3 bases are TGTGCCAGCAGGACTAACACAGATACGCAGTATTTT.

The V call is TRBV2, the J call TRBJ2-2, with D unresolved. Germline lookup yields CDR1 SNHLY and CDR2 FYNNEI. This CDR3 is built from 14 residues. V was trimmed by 6 bases and J by 1 base, leaving 9 bases between them. CDR3 in amino acids: CASRRRQNTGELFF. The DNA of the CDR3 is TGTGCCAGCAGGAGGCGCCAGAACACCGGGGAGCTGTTTTTT.

Only a few counts were recorded for this clone. The chain couples TRBV30 to TRBJ1-6, with 10 bases fitting TRBD1. V was pared by 5 bases and J by 13 bases, with 2 bases of the junction left unmatched. This CDR3 spans 11 amino acids. The germline gives CDR1 GTSNPN, CDR2 SVGIG (reference sequence). CDR3 DNA: TGTGCCTGGCGGGACAGGGGTCCCCTCCACTTT. Its translation: CAWRDRGPLHF.

The gene calls are TRBV5-4 and TRBJ2-7; TRBD1 matches 10 bases. CDR3 length equals 14 residues. V was pared by 7 bases and J by 5 bases, with 9 bases of the junction left unmatched. Germline V CDR1 and CDR2: SGHNT, YYREEE (reference sequence). In DNA, the CDR3 is TGTGCCAGCGGCGTGGGACAGGGGCTCCACGAGCAGTACTTC. It codes for CASGVGQGLHEQYF.

The rearrangement uses TRBV11-2 and TRBJ2-5, with D possibly TRBD2 on 6 matching bases. Looked up from germline, CDR1 is SGHAT and CDR2 is FQNNGV. The V end lost 5 bases, the J end lost 2 bases, and 18 bases lay between the germline ends. The CDR3 consists of 16 residues. CDR3 in amino acids: CASSPLGSGPQETQYF. The CDR3, as DNA: TGTGCCAGCAGCCCCCTAGGTAGCGGCCCTCAAGAGACCCAGTACTTC.

The V call is TRBV5-1, the J call TRBJ1-4; TRBD1 matches at 8 bases. The germline V gene has CDR1 SGHRS and CDR2 YFSETQ. With 2 bases clipped from V and 10 bases from J, the junction kept 10 bases outside the gene matches. The CDR3 consists of 15 residues. The CDR3 DNA reads as TGCGCCAGCAGCTTAGGACAGGGTAAACAGGGAAAACTGTTTTTT. Translating gives CASSLGQGKQGKLFF.